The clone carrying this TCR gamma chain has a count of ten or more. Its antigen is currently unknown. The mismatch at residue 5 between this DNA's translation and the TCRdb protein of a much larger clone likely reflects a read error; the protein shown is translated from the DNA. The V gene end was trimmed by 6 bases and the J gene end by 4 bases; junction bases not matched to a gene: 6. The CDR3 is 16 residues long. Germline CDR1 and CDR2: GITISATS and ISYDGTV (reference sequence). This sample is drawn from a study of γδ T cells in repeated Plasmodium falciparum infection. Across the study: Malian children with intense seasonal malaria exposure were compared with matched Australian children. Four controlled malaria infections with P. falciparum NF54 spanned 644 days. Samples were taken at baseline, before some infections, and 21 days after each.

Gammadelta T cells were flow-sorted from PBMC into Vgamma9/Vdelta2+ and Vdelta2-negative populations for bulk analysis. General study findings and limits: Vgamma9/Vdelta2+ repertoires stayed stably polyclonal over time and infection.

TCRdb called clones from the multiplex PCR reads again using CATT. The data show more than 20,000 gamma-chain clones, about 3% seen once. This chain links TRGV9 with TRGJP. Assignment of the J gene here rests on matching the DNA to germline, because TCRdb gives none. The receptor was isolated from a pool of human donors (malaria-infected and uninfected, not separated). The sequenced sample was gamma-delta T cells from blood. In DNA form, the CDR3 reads TGTGCCTTGTGGAGTAGTCAAGAGTTGGGCAAAAAAATCAAGGTATTT. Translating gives CALWSSQELGKKIKVF.